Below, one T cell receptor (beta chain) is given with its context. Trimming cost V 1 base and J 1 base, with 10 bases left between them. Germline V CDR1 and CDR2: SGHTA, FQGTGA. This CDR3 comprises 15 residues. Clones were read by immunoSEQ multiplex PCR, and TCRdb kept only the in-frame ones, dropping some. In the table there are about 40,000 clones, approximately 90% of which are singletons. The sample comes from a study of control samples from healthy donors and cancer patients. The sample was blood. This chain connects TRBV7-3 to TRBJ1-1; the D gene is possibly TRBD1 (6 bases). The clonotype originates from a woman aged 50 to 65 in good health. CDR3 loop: CASSLRGASNTEAFF. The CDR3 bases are TGTGCCAGCAGCTTAAGGGGGGCTTCGAACACTGAAGCTTTCTTT. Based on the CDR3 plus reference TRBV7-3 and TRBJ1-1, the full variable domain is GAGVSQTPSNKVTEKGKYVELRCDPISGHTALYWYRQSLGQGPEFLIYFQGTGAADDSGLPNDRFFAVRPEGSVSTLKIQRTERGDSAVYLCASSLRGASNTEAFFGQGTRLTVV.